This T cell receptor (beta chain) was profiled in a study of blood T cells in healthy people across ages (dated by TCRdb to the mid-2010s). At the level of the whole study: In model experiments, template switching captured about one uniquely barcoded TCR beta cDNA molecule for every two T cells. Two additional independent replicas of 1 million unique cDNA reads from the same blood draw were analyzed for two donors (one aged 18 to 30 and one aged 80 or older). To avoid experimental bias, donors of different ages were randomly spread across the sequencing lanes. Using deep sequencing normalized with unique cDNA molecular identifiers, the study measured how TCR beta repertoire diversity changes with age. The donors were divided into four age groups: young (average around 16 years), middle-aged (about 40), aged (roughly 60) and long-lived (more than 75).

Study-wide conclusions, independent of this receptor: The percentage of naive T cells measured by flow cytometry correlated strongly with observed TCR beta diversity. Conclusive comparison of naive and antigen-experienced compartments was prevented by the profiling of bulk unsorted PBMCs. Donor CMV infection status was unknown, potentially confounding age-related changes in expanded clonotypes. Estimates of total diversity from one million sequenced T cells were regarded as lower bounds and underestimates. Compared with the aged group, more naive CD4+ T cells, fewer expanded clones and increased TCR diversity were shown by the long-lived group, suggesting age selection. As age increased, observed TCR beta diversity per million T cells dropped in a roughly linear way, and a significant reduction was already evident by age roughly 40.

The donors were around 39 Caucasian individuals from Russia, aged about 6 to 95 years, who were systemically healthy. Roughly 9.5 milliliters of peripheral blood were drawn from each donor into EDTA-treated Vacutainer tubes. PBMCs were isolated by Ficoll-Paque density-gradient centrifugation, with at least 6.5 million obtained per sample. Trizol reagent was used to extract total RNA from the PBMCs, yielding at least 6 micrograms per sample. The percentages of naive CD45RAhigh/CD27high T cells were determined by flow cytometry on a PBMC aliquot from every donor. The CDR3, cysteine through phenylalanine, is 17 amino acids long. Just CDR3 DNA is preserved here, 51 bases in frame from base 1. CDR1 SNHLY and CDR2 FYNNEI are derived from the germline V gene. V is trimmed back by 1 base and J by 0 bases, and the junction contains 6 bases that no gene match accounts for. Library preparation was by 5' RACE. Instrument used: Illumina HiSeq 2500. A second PCR of about 7 to 12 cycles was run with a J-beta primer mix and a sample-barcoded 5' primer. A unique molecular identifier was introduced onto each TCR beta cDNA molecule by a template-switch 5' adaptor carrying 12 random nucleotides. Each sample yielded at least 2.5 million CDR3-containing paired-end reads. The Mint cDNA synthesis kit, primed by a TRBC-specific oligonucleotide, was used to synthesize first-strand cDNA from all RNA. All cDNA was treated with uracil-DNA glycosylase and then went through a first 18-cycle PCR with the universal primers M1SS and BC2_uni_R. The authors' analysis ran thus. For normalization, 1 million high-quality reads, each with a distinct molecular identifier, were randomly selected from each sample. Reads with shared molecular identifiers were discarded instead of being binned into consensus sequences. MiTCR, run with a Q25 quality threshold and the strictest error-elimination algorithm, handled CDR3 identification, clonotype clustering and error correction. Lower-bound total TCR beta diversity was estimated with a nonparametric unseen species model using Euler transformation. TCRdb reanalyzed the raw reads on its own, using fastp at Q25 for trimming and MiXCR for clone calling, and kept in-frame beta chains. Here each entry gathers all rows of one CDR3 protein and keeps the most common genes and DNA. It is TCRdb's table, rather than the study itself, that gives the V and J calls and clone size. This sample comprises about 1,000,000 distinct CDR3 sequences, over 35% of them detected only once. The ten largest clones represent approximately 20% of the sample.

As concerns this clonotype: There is no known antigen for this receptor. No much larger clone is present one base from it, and per-base qualities are unavailable.

The chain is made from TRBV2 and TRBJ2-5; 9 of the junction bases match TRBD2. The sample was blood. The receptor was derived from a woman in her sixties or seventies in good health. The DNA is as follows: TGTGCCAGCAGTGAAGTCCGCCTAGCGGGGTACCAAGAGACCCAGTACTTC. Its translation reads: CASSEVRLAGYQETQYF.